This T cell receptor beta chain is from a study of T cell responses to AZD1222 COVID-19 vaccine. Study-wide points: The donor cohort was predominantly white British with a female majority, and clonal diversity may have been underestimated. Targets within unmutated variant regions were reportedly found for nearly half of spike-specific TCRs.

Comment on this clone: What it recognizes is unknown.

The assay was immunoSEQ multiplex PCR, and TCRdb's table has in-frame clones only and misses some. The table shows roughly 150,000 clones, with more than 90% occurring only once. The germline gives CDR1 SEHNR, CDR2 FQNEAQ (reference sequence). Trimming stripped 5 bases from V and 4 bases from J, with 9 bases between. CDR3 length equals 13 residues. This sequence was found in an adult who received the AZD1222 COVID-19 vaccine. Material: peripheral blood, obtained 28 days after the second AZD1222 dose. This chain links TRBV7-9 with TRBJ1-5; D gene unclear. Written as DNA, the CDR3 is TGTGCCAGCAGCCCGACAAATAATCAGCCCCAGCATTTT. Translating it yields CASSPTNNQPQHF.